This TCR beta chain stems from a study of blood T cell repertoires in COVID-19. Study in general: COVID-19 samples, acute and convalescent, were from the United States, Italy and Spain. Sources were T cells, B-cell-depleted T cells, or PBMCs; the material itself was cDNA or gDNA.

Trimming cost V 3 bases and J 0 bases, with 3 bases left between them. Germline-derived CDR1 and CDR2 are SGDLS and YYNGEE. This CDR3 contains 13 residues. In the original processing: Nucleated cell counts were estimated from reference gene primer amplification. Assay used: immunoSEQ multiplex PCR; TCRdb lists only in-frame clones, some missing. V, J and clone size were drawn from that table, and D and trimming were deduced from the DNA. The table lists about 230,000 clones, 80% to 85% of them singletons. The chain couples TRBV9 to TRBJ2-2; D is uncertain. This TCR came from a man aged 35-49 years with acute or convalescent COVID-19. The material sequenced was peripheral blood. The CDR3 sequence is CASSDTNTGELFF. CDR3 DNA: TGTGCCAGCAGCGATACGAACACCGGGGAGCTGTTTTTT.